The TCR beta chain under discussion was sequenced for a study of control samples from healthy donors and cancer patients. The CDR3 contains 15 residues. The V end was cut by 1 base, the J end by 0 bases, with 7 bases between. In germline, CDR1 is LNHNV, CDR2 YYDKDF (reference sequence). The assay was immunoSEQ multiplex PCR, and TCRdb's table has in-frame clones only and misses some. The sample shows roughly 180,000 clones, roughly 92% of them seen only once. This clone was recorded only once. The receptor was isolated from a woman between 18 and 29 years old in good health. Sequenced material: blood. The V and J genes are TRBV15 and TRBJ1-5; D uncertain. The CDR3: CATSRAPDSNQPQHF. Here the CDR3 DNA reads TGTGCCACCAGCAGAGCTCCGGATAGCAATCAGCCCCAGCATTTT.